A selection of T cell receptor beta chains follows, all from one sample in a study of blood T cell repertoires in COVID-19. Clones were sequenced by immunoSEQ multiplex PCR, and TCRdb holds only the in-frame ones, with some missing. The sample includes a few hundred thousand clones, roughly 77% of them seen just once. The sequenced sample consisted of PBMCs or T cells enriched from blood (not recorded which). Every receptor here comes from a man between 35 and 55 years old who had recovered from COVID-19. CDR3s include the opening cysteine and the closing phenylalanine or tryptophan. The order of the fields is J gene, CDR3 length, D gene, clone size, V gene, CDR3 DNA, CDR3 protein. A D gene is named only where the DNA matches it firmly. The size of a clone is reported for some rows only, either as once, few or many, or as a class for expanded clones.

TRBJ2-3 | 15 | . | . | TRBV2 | TGTGCCAGCAGTGGGGGGGGCAAAAGCACAGATACGCAGTATTTT | CASSGGGKSTDTQYF
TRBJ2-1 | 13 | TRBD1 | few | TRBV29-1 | TGCAGCGCCGACAGGGGGGTTGGAAATGAGCAGTTCTTC | CSADRGVGNEQFF
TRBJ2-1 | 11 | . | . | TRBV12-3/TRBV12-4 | TGTGCCAGCAGTCGACTCAATGAGCAGTTCTTC | CASSRLNEQFF
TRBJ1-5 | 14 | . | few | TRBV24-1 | TGTGCCACCAGTGATTCTTTAGGCAATCAGCCCCAGCATTTT | CATSDSLGNQPQHF
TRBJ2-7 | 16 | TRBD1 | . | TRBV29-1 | TGCAGCGTTGAAGAGAGTTCCAGGCAGGGGGCGCTTGAGCAGTACTTC | CSVEESSRQGALEQYF
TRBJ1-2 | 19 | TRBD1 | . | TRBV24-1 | TGTGCCACCAGTGATTTGACAGGGGGTTATATAAATGGAAAGTTTGGCTACACCTTC | CATSDLTGGYINGKFGYTF
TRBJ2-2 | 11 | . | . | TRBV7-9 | TGTGCCAGCAGCTTCCTCGGGGAGCTGTTTTTT | CASSFLGELFF
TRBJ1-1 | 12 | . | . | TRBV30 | TGTGCCTCTGGCAGGGGGAACACTGAAGCTTTCTTT | CASGRGNTEAFF
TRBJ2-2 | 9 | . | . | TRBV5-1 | TGCGCCAACGGGGGGGAGCTGTTTTTT | CANGGELFF
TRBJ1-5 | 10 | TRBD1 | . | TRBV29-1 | TGCAGCGCACGGACAGGGAGCCGGCATTTT | CSARTGSRHF
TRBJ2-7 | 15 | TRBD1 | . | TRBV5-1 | TGCGCCAGCAGCTGGACCGGGACAGGGCCCTACGAGCAGTACTTC | CASSWTGTGPYEQYF
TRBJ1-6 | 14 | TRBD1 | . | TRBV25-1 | TGTGCCACCAAAGGGGGGACAGCGAATTCACCCCTCCACTTT | CATKGGTANSPLHF
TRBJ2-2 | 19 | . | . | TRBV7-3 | TGTGCCAGCAGCTTAACGGGTTTTCTGCAGGGGACGAACACCGGGGAGCTGTTTTTT | CASSLTGFLQGTNTGELFF
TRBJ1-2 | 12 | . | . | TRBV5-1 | TGCGCCAGCAGCTTGGCTGACTATGGCTACACCTTC | CASSLADYGYTF
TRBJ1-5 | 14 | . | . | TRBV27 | TGTGCCAGCAGTTCTCGACAGTACAATCAGCCCCAGCATTTT | CASSSRQYNQPQHF
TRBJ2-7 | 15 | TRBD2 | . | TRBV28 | TGTGCCAGCAGTTCAGGGTCTAGCGGGAGGTACGAGCAGTACTTC | CASSSGSSGRYEQYF
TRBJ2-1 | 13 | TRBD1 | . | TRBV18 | TGTGCCAGCTCACCCCAGGGGGCTCATGAGCAGTTCTTC | CASSPQGAHEQFF
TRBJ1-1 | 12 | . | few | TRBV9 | TGTGCCAGCAGTAGACAGAACACTGAAGCTTTCTTT | CASSRQNTEAFF
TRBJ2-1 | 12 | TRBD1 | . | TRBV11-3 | TGTGCCAGCAGCTCCTCAGGGGGTGAGCAGTTCTTC | CASSSSGGEQFF
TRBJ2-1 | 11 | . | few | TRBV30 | TGTGCCTGGAGTGTATCTGGGGGCCAGTTCTTC | CAWSVSGGQFF
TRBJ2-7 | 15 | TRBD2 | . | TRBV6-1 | TGTGCCAGCAGTGATCAGCGGGGGGCCCCCTACGAGCAGTACTTC | CASSDQRGAPYEQYF
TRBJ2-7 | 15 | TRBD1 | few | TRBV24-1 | TGTGCCACCAGTGATTTGACAGGGGGCGTCTACGAGCAGTACTTC | CATSDLTGGVYEQYF
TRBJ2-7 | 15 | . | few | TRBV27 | TGTGCCAGCAGTCCCTCGGGACACAATTCCTACGAGCAGTACTTC | CASSPSGHNSYEQYF
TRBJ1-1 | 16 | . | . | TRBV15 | TGTGCCACCAGCAGACCGAGGAAAGGGGGGAACACTGAAGCTTTCTTT | CATSRPRKGGNTEAFF
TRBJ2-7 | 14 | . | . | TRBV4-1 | TGCGCCAGCAGCCAGCCAGGGGAGAAAGGCGAGCAGTACTTC | CASSQPGEKGEQYF
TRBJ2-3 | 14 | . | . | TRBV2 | TGTGCCAGCACCCAAACTGGGGGCGCAGATACGCAGTATTTT | CASTQTGGADTQYF
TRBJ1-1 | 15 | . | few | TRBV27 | TGTGCCAGCAGTCAAACTCTATCGGGTATCACTGAAGCTTTCTTT | CASSQTLSGITEAFF
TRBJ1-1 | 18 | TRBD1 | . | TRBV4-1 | TGCGCCAGCAGCCGAAATGGGGTTAGGGACAGGGGGAACACTGAAGCTTTCTTT | CASSRNGVRDRGNTEAFF
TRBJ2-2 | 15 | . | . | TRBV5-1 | TGCGCCAGCAGCCCGACACAGGGAGGGACCGGGGAGCTGTTTTTT | CASSPTQGGTGELFF
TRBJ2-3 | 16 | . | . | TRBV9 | TGTGCCAGCAGCAACTCTAGGGGGGGGAGCACAGATACGCAGTATTTT | CASSNSRGGSTDTQYF
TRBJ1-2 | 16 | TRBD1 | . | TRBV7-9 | TGTGCCAGCACGGTGTTTCAGGGGGGATTTTCCGGTGGCTACACCTTC | CASTVFQGGFSGGYTF
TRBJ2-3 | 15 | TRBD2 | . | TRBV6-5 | TGTGCCAGCAGGCTTACTAGCGGGGGCACAGATACGCAGTATTTT | CASRLTSGGTDTQYF
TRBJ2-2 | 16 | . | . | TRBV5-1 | TGCGCCAGCAGCCACTCGACAGATTGGAACACCGGGGAGCTGTTTTTT | CASSHSTDWNTGELFF
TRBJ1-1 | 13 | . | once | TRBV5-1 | TGCGCCAGCAGCTTTGGCAGGGTCACTGAAGCTTTCTTT | CASSFGRVTEAFF
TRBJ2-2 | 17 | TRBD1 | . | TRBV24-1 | TGTGCCACCAGTGATTTACTGACAGGGGGCGAGTCCGGGGAGCTGTTTTTT | CATSDLLTGGESGELFF
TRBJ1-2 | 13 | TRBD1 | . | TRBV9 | TGTGCCAGCAGCCCTGGACAGGAACGTGGCTACACCTTC | CASSPGQERGYTF
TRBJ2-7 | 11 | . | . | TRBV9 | TGTGCCAGCAGCGCGTACTACGAGCAGTACTTC | CASSAYYEQYF
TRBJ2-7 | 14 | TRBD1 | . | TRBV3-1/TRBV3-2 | TGTGCCAGAAGGTGGGGGACAGAGAGCTACGAGCAGTACTTC | CARRWGTESYEQYF
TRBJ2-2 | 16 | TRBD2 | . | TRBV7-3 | TGTGCCAGCAGCCCTCACAGAGCGGGAGGACCCGGGGAGCTGTTTTTT | CASSPHRAGGPGELFF
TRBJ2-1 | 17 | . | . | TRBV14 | TGTGCCAGCAGCCAAGTCGATCAACGGGTGGTGTACAATGAGCAGTTCTTC | CASSQVDQRVVYNEQFF
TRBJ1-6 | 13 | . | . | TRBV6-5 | TGTGCCAGCACGATAGCCTATAATTCACCCCTCCACTTT | CASTIAYNSPLHF
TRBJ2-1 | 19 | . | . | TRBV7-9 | TGTGCCAGCAGCCACTCCGTCGGGCGGGGAAACCACTCCTACAATGAGCAGTTCTTC | CASSHSVGRGNHSYNEQFF
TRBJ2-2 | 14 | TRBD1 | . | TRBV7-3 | TGTGCCAGCAGCCCAGGGGGAGAGACCGGGGAGCTGTTTTTT | CASSPGGETGELFF
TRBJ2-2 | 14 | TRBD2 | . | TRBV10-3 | TGTGCCACCGGGACTAGAGGCGGGGCCGGGGAGCTGTTTTTT | CATGTRGGAGELFF
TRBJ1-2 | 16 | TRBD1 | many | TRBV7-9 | TGTGCCAGCAGCTTAGGGACAGGGGGCCCGGCGAATGGCTACACCTTC | CASSLGTGGPANGYTF
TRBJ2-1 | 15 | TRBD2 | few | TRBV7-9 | TGTGCCAGCAGCTTAGCGAGCGGGACTATCAATGAGCAGTTCTTC | CASSLASGTINEQFF
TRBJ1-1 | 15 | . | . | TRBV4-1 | TGCGCCAGCAGCCAACAATTACAGCCGAACACTGAAGCTTTCTTT | CASSQQLQPNTEAFF